The rows below give T cell receptor beta chains drawn from one sample of a study of OX40 agonist ivuxolimab in advanced cancers. This table comes from immunoSEQ multiplex PCR, and its TCRdb copy is limited to in-frame clones, with some not included. The data contain about 68,000 clones, over 65% of them singletons. The specimen comprised CD4+ or CD8+ T cells sorted from blood, sampled in a trial of the OX40 agonist ivuxolimab. The receptor set was obtained from an adult with an advanced solid tumor such as melanoma, head and neck, liver or kidney cancer. The CDR3 runs from the conserved cysteine through the conserved F or W. D genes are given only for firm matches. A clone size is listed for some rows: how often the clone was seen (once, few, many), or a class if it is expanded.

v_gene	abundance	d_gene	j_gene	CDR3aa	CDR3nt
TRBV5-1	NA	NA	TRBJ1-4	CASSLVEASEKLFF	TGCGCCAGCAGCTTGGTGGAAGCTAGCGAAAAACTGTTTTTT
TRBV11-3	once	NA	TRBJ2-2	CASSPHGTTGELFF	TGTGCCAGCAGCCCCCACGGGACCACCGGGGAGCTGTTTTTT
TRBV7-9	NA	NA	TRBJ2-2	CASSLVLGTGELFF	TGTGCCAGCAGCTTAGTCCTCGGAACCGGGGAGCTGTTTTTT
TRBV7-6	NA	NA	TRBJ1-6	CASSLYRDDNSPLHF	TGTGCCAGCAGCTTATACAGGGACGATAATTCACCCCTCCACTTT
TRBV6-1	NA	NA	TRBJ1-2	CASSEGGTVYGYTF	TGTGCCAGCAGTGAAGGGGGGACTGTCTATGGCTACACCTTC
TRBV7-2	NA	NA	TRBJ2-7	CASSTSGRSYEQYF	TGTGCCAGCAGCACGTCAGGGCGATCCTACGAGCAGTACTTC
TRBV7-2	NA	NA	TRBJ1-3	CASSFRVSSGNTIYF	TGTGCCAGCAGCTTCAGAGTTTCCTCTGGAAACACCATATATTTT
TRBV6-1	NA	TRBD1	TRBJ1-5	CASSGQGSQPQHF	TGTGCCAGCTCCGGACAGGGCAGTCAGCCCCAGCATTTT
TRBV19	NA	NA	TRBJ1-5	CASEEPSRSNQPQHF	TGTGCCAGCGAAGAGCCCAGCCGAAGCAATCAGCCCCAGCATTTT
TRBV2	NA	NA	TRBJ2-5	CASSEKREVAQYF	TGTGCCAGCAGTGAAAAACGCGAGGTGGCCCAGTACTTC
TRBV15	NA	NA	TRBJ1-3	CATSRERTEIGFSGNTIYF	TGTGCCACCAGCAGAGAACGGACAGAAATAGGATTCTCTGGAAACACCATATATTTT
TRBV5-1	NA	NA	TRBJ2-1	CASSLGPGGNEQFF	TGCGCCAGCAGTCTCGGGCCCGGAGGGAATGAGCAGTTCTTC
TRBV29-1	NA	NA	TRBJ2-3	CSVDRQGTDTQYF	TGCAGCGTTGACCGACAGGGCACAGATACGCAGTATTTT
TRBV5-1	NA	TRBD2	TRBJ2-1	CASSPPGLASEQFF	TGCGCCAGCAGTCCACCGGGACTAGCATCCGAGCAGTTCTTC
TRBV19	NA	NA	TRBJ1-2	CASSRRSNYGYTF	TGTGCCAGTAGTCGAAGGTCGAACTATGGCTACACCTTC
TRBV4-1	few	TRBD1	TRBJ1-1	CASSLLTGSFTEAFF	TGCGCCAGCAGCCTGCTGACAGGGTCTTTCACTGAAGCTTTCTTT
TRBV7-6	NA	NA	TRBJ2-2	CASSSLPSGRGNTGELFF	TGTGCCAGCAGCTCTCTACCCTCGGGCAGGGGGAACACCGGGGAGCTGTTTTTT
TRBV7-6	once	TRBD1	TRBJ1-3	CASSVETGNTIYF	TGTGCCAGCAGCGTCGAGACAGGGAACACCATATATTTT
TRBV2	NA	NA	TRBJ2-4	CASSEFLAKNIQYF	TGTGCCAGCAGTGAGTTCCTAGCCAAAAACATTCAGTACTTC
TRBV5-4	NA	NA	TRBJ1-6	CASSPKGDSPLHF	TGTGCCAGCAGCCCCAAGGGAGATTCACCCCTCCACTTT
TRBV18	NA	TRBD1	TRBJ1-2	CASSVQGALGYGYTF	TGTGCCAGCTCAGTACAGGGGGCGCTTGGCTATGGCTACACCTTC
TRBV2	NA	TRBD1	TRBJ1-5	CASSSDRGNQPQHF	TGTGCCAGCAGCTCCGACAGGGGAAATCAGCCCCAGCATTTT
TRBV9	NA	NA	TRBJ2-2	CASSVGTPNTGELFF	TGTGCCAGCAGCGTCGGGACACCGAACACCGGGGAGCTGTTTTTT
TRBV9	NA	NA	TRBJ1-2	CASSVDQGDYYGYTF	TGTGCCAGCAGCGTAGACCAGGGCGACTACTATGGCTACACCTTC
TRBV7-2	NA	TRBD1	TRBJ1-5	CASSPQGIGQPQHF	TGTGCCAGCAGCCCACAGGGGATAGGTCAGCCCCAGCATTTT
TRBV7-2	once	NA	TRBJ1-5	CASSFRGNQPQHF	TGTGCCAGCAGCTTTAGGGGGAATCAGCCCCAGCATTTT
TRBV7-2	NA	NA	TRBJ1-6	CASSPDSNSPLHF	TGTGCCAGCAGCCCTGACAGTAATTCACCCCTCCACTTT
TRBV29-1	NA	TRBD2	TRBJ2-7	CSVDFSGGYEQYF	TGCAGCGTTGATTTTAGCGGGGGCTACGAGCAGTACTTC
TRBV11-2	NA	NA	TRBJ1-2	CASRPPAGNYGYTF	TGTGCCAGCAGACCCCCCGCGGGTAACTATGGCTACACCTTC
TRBV4-1	NA	NA	TRBJ1-1	CASSRTGRYTEAFF	TGCGCCAGCAGCCGAACAGGGAGGTACACTGAAGCTTTCTTT
TRBV5-1	NA	TRBD1	TRBJ2-7	CASSLGGTVTYEQYF	TGCGCCAGCAGCTTGGGGGGGACAGTCACCTACGAGCAGTACTTC
TRBV6-6	NA	NA	TRBJ1-5	CASSPRDSGNQPQHF	TGTGCCAGCAGTCCACGGGACTCTGGCAATCAGCCCCAGCATTTT
TRBV5-1	NA	NA	TRBJ1-6	CASSLAPQNSPLHF	TGCGCCAGCAGCTTGGCACCCCAGAATTCACCCCTCCACTTT
TRBV6-4	NA	NA	TRBJ1-1	CASISGQVNTEAFF	TGTGCCAGCATTTCGGGACAAGTGAACACTGAAGCTTTCTTT
TRBV2	NA	NA	TRBJ2-3	CASIPRKGGTDTQYF	TGTGCCAGCATCCCGCGGAAGGGGGGCACAGATACGCAGTATTTT
TRBV28	NA	TRBD1	TRBJ1-4	CASSSQRQGNEKLFF	TGTGCCAGCAGTTCTCAAAGACAGGGCAATGAAAAACTGTTTTTT
TRBV7-9	NA	NA	TRBJ2-1	CASSFQGLGNEQFF	TGTGCCAGCAGCTTCCAGGGACTCGGCAATGAGCAGTTCTTC
TRBV6-1	NA	TRBD1	TRBJ1-2	CASSGLPGQGYQGYTF	TGTGCCAGCAGTGGACTCCCGGGACAGGGGTATCAGGGCTACACCTTC
TRBV5-1	NA	NA	TRBJ2-4	CASSLAIVPFGNIQYF	TGCGCCAGCAGCTTGGCCATTGTGCCGTTCGGAAACATTCAGTACTTC
TRBV7-2	once	NA	TRBJ1-5	CASSLAPSGNQPQHF	TGTGCCAGCAGCTTAGCTCCATCTGGCAATCAGCCCCAGCATTTT
TRBV6-5	NA	NA	TRBJ1-1	CASSYSGHMNTEAFF	TGTGCCAGCAGTTACTCGGGGCACATGAACACTGAAGCTTTCTTT
TRBV6-1	few	NA	TRBJ1-5	CASSEGGIQGQPQHF	TGTGCCAGCAGTGAAGGAGGGATACAGGGTCAGCCCCAGCATTTT
TRBV19	NA	TRBD1	TRBJ1-2	CASSDRGQGYGYTF	TGTGCCAGTAGCGACAGGGGGCAGGGATATGGCTACACCTTC
TRBV7-8	NA	NA	TRBJ2-2	CASSSHRNTGELFF	TGTGCCAGCAGCTCTCATAGGAACACCGGGGAGCTGTTTTTT
TRBV7-2	NA	TRBD1	TRBJ1-1	CASTVDRVQHTEAFF	TGTGCCAGCACCGTGGACAGGGTCCAACACACTGAAGCTTTCTTT
TRBV2	NA	NA	TRBJ1-3	CASSELAVSGNTIYF	TGTGCCAGCAGTGAATTGGCGGTCTCTGGAAACACCATATATTTT
TRBV5-1	NA	NA	TRBJ2-2	CASSFNTATGELFF	TGCGCCAGCAGCTTTAATACCGCCACCGGGGAGCTGTTTTTT
TRBV10-3	once	NA	TRBJ2-5	CAINVDTGVSQETQYF	TGTGCCATCAATGTCGATACCGGGGTCTCGCAAGAGACCCAGTACTTC